Following are 23 T cell receptor beta chains from one sample sequenced in a study of cytomegalovirus exposure and HLA in healthy donors. The protocol was immunoSEQ multiplex PCR, while the TCRdb copy is restricted to in-frame clones and leaves out a portion. The sample comprises 250,000 to 350,000 clones, just over 85% of which are singletons, and over 0.8% rests with the top ten. The sample consisted of PBMCs. These receptor sequences come from a woman aged 18-30 years in good health and CMV-seronegative.

V and J are TRBV7-3 and TRBJ2-3, with D tentatively TRBD2 (6 bases). The germline V gene encodes CDR1 SGHTA and CDR2 FQGTGA. The CDR3 spans 15 residues. V shed 4 bases and J shed 3 bases, with 14 bases lying between them. CDR3 protein: CASSYFGGLTDTQYF. CDR3 DNA: TGTGCCAGCAGCTACTTCGGGGGTTTAACAGATACGCAGTATTTT.

The rearrangement joins TRBV28 to TRBJ2-3; D not certain. Deletions cut 8 bases from V and 4 bases from J, with 19 bases between. The CDR3 is 15 amino acids. Germline CDR1 is MDHEN and CDR2 is SYDVKM. The CDR3 DNA reads as TGTGCCAGCCCCCCGGGTAACGCGGCGGCAGATACGCAGTATTTT. It encodes CASPPGNAAADTQYF.

This CDR3 is CASSPMSGSLIGELFF. The DNA of the CDR3 is TGTGCCAGCTCACCGATGAGCGGGAGTTTAATCGGGGAGCTGTTTTTT. The J gene is TRBJ2-2, the V gene TRBV18; 8 bases are a match to TRBD2. Germline values: CDR1 KGHSH, CDR2 LQKENI. The CDR3 is 16 amino acids. The V and J ends lost 3 bases and 7 bases, in that order; junction bases with no gene match: 10.

The chain combines TRBV4-3 with TRBJ2-5; 9 bases align to TRBD1. V was clipped by 5 bases and J by 5 bases; unmatched bases: 12. The CDR3 length is 16 residues. Germline-derived CDR1 and CDR2 are LGHNA and YSLEER. The DNA of the CDR3 is TGCGCCAGCAGCGGGCGTGGGACAGGGCTGGGTGAGACCCAGTACTTC. It codes for CASSGRGTGLGETQYF.

V is TRBV9 and J is TRBJ2-7, with a weak D call TRBD2 (7 bases). Germline values: CDR1 SGDLS, CDR2 YYNGEE. V gave up 4 bases and J gave up 2 bases, with 13 bases separating them. The CDR3 is 14 amino acids. CDR3 protein: CASSPSGDTYEQYF. For the CDR3, the DNA is TGTGCCAGCAGCCCCAGCGGGGACACCTACGAGCAGTACTTC.

The gene calls are TRBV5-1 and TRBJ2-5; TRBD2 matches 9 bases. Germline CDR1 reads SGHRS; CDR2 reads YFSETQ. The J segment lost 5 bases and the V segment lost 4 bases, leaving 9 bases of the junction unmatched. This CDR3 is built from 15 residues. CDR3 DNA: TGCGCCAGCAGCCTCCTGAAGCGGGGGGCTGAGACCCAGTACTTC. Translated: CASSLLKRGAETQYF.

The rearrangement joins TRBV7-8 to TRBJ1-5; maybe TRBD1 (5 bases). The CDR3 length is 15 residues. Trimming removed 1 base from V and 4 bases from J, with 11 bases in between. Germline V gene lookup returns CDR1 SGHVS and CDR2 FQNEAQ. The CDR3 is CASSLGAQENQPQHF. CDR3 nucleotide sequence: TGTGCCAGCAGCTTAGGGGCACAGGAGAATCAGCCCCAGCATTTT.

V is TRBV7-8 and J is TRBJ2-1, with D tentatively TRBD1 (5 bases). There are 14 residues in the CDR3. V shed 1 base and J shed 5 bases, with 9 bases lying between them. Germline V gene sequence: CDR1 SGHVS, CDR2 FQNEAQ. The CDR3 DNA follows: TGTGCCAGCAGCTTAGGGGGCCTCGACAATGAGCAGTTCTTC. It encodes CASSLGGLDNEQFF.

J is TRBJ2-1 and V is TRBV4-3, with 10 bases identical to TRBD1. The trim removed 1 base at V and 6 bases at J, leaving 3 bases unmatched. The CDR3 length is 15 residues. Germline-derived CDR1 and CDR2 are LGHNA and YSLEER. This CDR3 reads CASSQVWTGGNEQFF. The DNA for the CDR3 is TGCGCCAGCAGCCAAGTCTGGACAGGGGGCAATGAGCAGTTCTTC.

The V gene is TRBV4-1, the J gene TRBJ1-5; maybe TRBD1 (5 bases). The CDR3 is 15 residues long. The germline V gene has CDR1 MGHRA and CDR2 YSYEKL. The germline V and J ends were trimmed by 2 bases and 0 bases, with 8 bases remaining between them. CDR3 amino acids: CASSQHRTSNQPQHF. The DNA for the CDR3 is TGCGCCAGCAGCCAACACAGGACTAGCAATCAGCCCCAGCATTTT.

V gene TRBV7-2 combines with J gene TRBJ2-7; 9 nucleotides line up with TRBD2. CDR1 is SGHTA, CDR2 FQGNSA, per germline. Trimming cost V 5 bases and J 2 bases; bases outside gene matches: 7. The CDR3 is made up of 15 amino acids. CDR3 in DNA: TGTGCCAGCAGCCTAACTAGCGGGCTTACCTACGAGCAGTACTTC. The encoded protein is CASSLTSGLTYEQYF. Looking up the rest from reference TRBV7-2 and TRBJ2-7 gives the full variable domain: GAGVSQSPSNKVTEKGKDVELRCDPISGHTALYWYRQSLGQGLEFLIYFQGNSAPDKSGLPSDRFSAERTGGSVSTLTIQRTQQEDSAVYLCASSLTSGLTYEQYFGPGTRLTVT.

The chain is built from TRBV14 and TRBJ1-3; tentatively, D is TRBD1 (6 bases). This CDR3 is built from 17 residues. The germline V gene has CDR1 SGHDN and CDR2 FVKESK. V was pared by 3 bases and J by 3 bases, with 18 bases between. The CDR3 protein is CASSQRPGQLGGNTIYF. Written as DNA, the CDR3 is TGTGCCAGCAGCCAGCGCCCCGGACAGTTAGGTGGAAACACCATATATTTT.

The gene calls are TRBV18 and TRBJ2-2; no definite D call. The CDR3 contains 12 residues. Germline loops: CDR1 KGHSH, CDR2 LQKENI. Trimming took 6 bases from V and 7 from J, leaving 9 bases between them. Here the CDR3 reads CASSPTDGELFF. The CDR3 bases are TGTGCCAGCTCCCCTACAGACGGGGAGCTGTTTTTT.

In its sample, this clone was seen a few times. DNA for the CDR3: TGTGCCAGCAGCTTAACAGCGGAGGTCTACGAGCAGTACTTC. It translates to CASSLTAEVYEQYF. This chain connects TRBV7-6 to TRBJ2-7, with D tentatively TRBD2 (5 bases). This CDR3 region has 14 residues. CDR1 and CDR2 (germline): SGHVS, FNYEAQ. The ends were cut back, 2 bases at V and 3 bases at J, with 11 bases in the middle.

V is TRBV27 and J is TRBJ1-2; D gene unclear. Deletions cut 4 bases from V and 4 bases from J, with 13 bases between. The CDR3 contains 14 residues. The germline gives CDR1 MNHEY, CDR2 SMNVEV (reference sequence). This CDR3 reads CASSSLRVGYGYTF. The CDR3 DNA reads TGTGCCAGCAGTTCCTTAAGAGTCGGCTATGGCTACACCTTC.

The chain uses TRBV9 and TRBJ2-7; D might be TRBD2 (6 bases). Germline V CDR1 and CDR2: SGDLS, YYNGEE. Trimming removed 4 bases at V and 3 bases at J, with 17 bases between. The CDR3 length is 15 residues. For the CDR3, the DNA is TGTGCCAGCAGCCCACCCGCAGGGAGGATCTACGAGCAGTACTTC. Encoded protein: CASSPPAGRIYEQYF.

The CDR3: CASSQDVTSYNEQFF. Written as DNA, the CDR3 is TGCGCCAGCAGCCAAGATGTTACTAGCTACAATGAGCAGTTCTTC. The J gene is TRBJ2-1, the V gene TRBV4-3, with D perhaps TRBD2 (5 bases). Looked up from germline, CDR1 is LGHNA and CDR2 is YSLEER. CDR3 length: 15 residues. Between the trimmed V and J ends, which lost 0 bases and 3 bases, there was a span of 9 bases.

The J gene is TRBJ2-1, the V gene TRBV2; maybe TRBD2 (6 bases). The V end lost 6 bases, the J end lost 9 bases, and 18 bases lay between the germline ends. The CDR3 runs to 14 residues. Germline CDR1 and CDR2: SNHLY and FYNNEI. The CDR3 is CASRREKGMGEQFF. CDR3 DNA: TGTGCCAGCAGACGGGAGAAAGGTATGGGTGAGCAGTTCTTC. Combining the CDR3 with reference TRBV2 and TRBJ2-1 gives the whole variable domain EPEVTQTPSHQVTQMGQEVILRCVPISNHLYFYWYRQILGQKVEFLVSFYNNEISEKSEIFDDQFSVERPDGSNFTLKIRSTKLEDSAMYFCASRREKGMGEQFFGPGTRLTVL.

The rearrangement uses TRBV6-5 and TRBJ1-1; TRBD1 agrees at 7 bases. Trimming removed 6 bases from V and 0 bases from J; junction bases left unmatched: 7. Germline CDR1 MNHEY, CDR2 SVGAGI. The CDR3 sequence is 15 residues long. The CDR3 is CASSRGSAMNTEAFF. CDR3 sequence (DNA): TGTGCCAGCAGCAGGGGGTCAGCTATGAACACTGAAGCTTTCTTT.

The chain joins TRBV11-2 to TRBJ1-2; 7 bases line up with TRBD1. V dropped 5 bases and J dropped 13; count of bases not matched to a gene: 19. The CDR3 extends over 15 amino acids. Germline lookup yields CDR1 SGHAT and CDR2 FQNNGV. CDR3 DNA: TGTGCCAGCAGCGCCCGGCCTGGGACAGAGGCGCCAACCACCTTC. Its translation is CASSARPGTEAPTTF.

This clone was recorded only once. One end of the junction is discordant with germline, which a read error may explain. The V call is TRBV20-1, the J call TRBJ1-1, with D hard to call. Looked up from germline, CDR1 is DFQATT and CDR2 is SNEGSKA (reference sequence). The CDR3 has 10 amino acids. CDR3 in DNA: TGCAGTGCTAGAGACGAGGGTCCGATCTTT. It specifies CSARDEGPIF.

The gene calls are TRBV9 and TRBJ2-1, with 16 bases matching TRBD2. With V trimmed by 3 bases and J by 7 bases, 7 bases remained unmatched. The length of the CDR3 is 17 residues. Per germline, CDR1 SGDLS and CDR2 YYNGEE. Here the CDR3 reads CASSAGLAGGPDNEQFF. CDR3 nucleotides: TGTGCCAGCAGCGCGGGACTAGCGGGAGGGCCGGATAATGAGCAGTTCTTC.

CDR3 DNA sequence: TGTGCCAGCAGCGCCTTGAACACTGAAGCTTTCTTT. It yields the protein CASSALNTEAFF. V is TRBV9 and J is TRBJ1-1; D unclear. Per germline, CDR1 SGDLS and CDR2 YYNGEE. The CDR3 loop spans 12 amino acids. The V and J ends lost 3 bases and 0 bases respectively, with 3 bases between them.